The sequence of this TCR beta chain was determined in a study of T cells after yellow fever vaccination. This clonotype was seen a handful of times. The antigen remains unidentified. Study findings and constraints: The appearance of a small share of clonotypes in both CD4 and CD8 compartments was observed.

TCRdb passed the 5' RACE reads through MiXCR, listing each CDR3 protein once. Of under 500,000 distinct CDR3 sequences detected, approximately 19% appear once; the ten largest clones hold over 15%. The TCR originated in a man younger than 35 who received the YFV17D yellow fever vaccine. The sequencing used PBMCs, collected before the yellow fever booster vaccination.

The CDR3 here is CASSLTWIGSYEQYF. The DNA of the CDR3 is TGTGCCAGCAGCCTCACTTGGATCGGATCCTACGAGCAGTACTTC. The rearrangement uses TRBV12-1 and TRBJ2-7. TRBV12-1 is described as a pseudogene. The CDR3 is made up of 15 amino acids.